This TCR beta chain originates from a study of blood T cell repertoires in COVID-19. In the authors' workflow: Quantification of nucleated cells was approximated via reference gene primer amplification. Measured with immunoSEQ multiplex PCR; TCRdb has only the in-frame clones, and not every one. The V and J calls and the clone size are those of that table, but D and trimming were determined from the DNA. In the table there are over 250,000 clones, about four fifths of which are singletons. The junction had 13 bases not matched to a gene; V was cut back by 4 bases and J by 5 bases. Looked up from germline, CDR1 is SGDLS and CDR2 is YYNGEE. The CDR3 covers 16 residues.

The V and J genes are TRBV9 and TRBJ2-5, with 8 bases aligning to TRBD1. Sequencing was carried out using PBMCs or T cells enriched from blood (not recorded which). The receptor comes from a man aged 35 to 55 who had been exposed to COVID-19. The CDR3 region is CASSYGQGRNGETQYF. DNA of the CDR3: TGTGCCAGCAGCTACGGACAGGGTAGGAATGGGGAGACCCAGTACTTC.